Listed here are 31 T cell receptor beta chains from one sample, sequenced in a study of T cell responses to AZD1222 COVID-19 vaccine. Profiling relied on immunoSEQ multiplex PCR, and the TCRdb table lists in-frame clones only, not all of them. The sample holds 200,000 to 250,000 clones, around 94% seen once. The sample was peripheral blood, taken 28 days after the second dose of the MenACWY control vaccine. All receptors derive from an adult who received the MenACWY meningococcal vaccine as a control.

The chain recombines TRBV7-2 with TRBJ2-1; D possibly uses TRBD1 or TRBD2 (5 bases each). Germline V lookup: CDR1 SGHTA, CDR2 FQGNSA. Deletions cut 4 bases from V and 4 bases from J, with 23 bases between. The CDR3 covers 18 residues. The CDR3 protein is CASSSSGGPDHLYNEQFF. The CDR3 region has the DNA TGTGCCAGCAGCTCAAGTGGGGGACCGGACCATCTGTACAATGAGCAGTTCTTC.

J is TRBJ1-1 and V is TRBV6-2 or TRBV6-3; no reliable D call. The CDR3 is 14 residues long. Trimming took 3 bases from V and 1 from J, leaving 9 bases between them. The germline V gene has CDR1 MNHEY and CDR2 SVGEGT. CDR3 nucleotide sequence: TGTGCCAGCAGTTATGGACCTCCGAACACTGAAGCTTTCTTT. Its translation: CASSYGPPNTEAFF.

The chain is built from TRBV5-4 and TRBJ2-1; TRBD2 aligns across 10 bases. The CDR3 is 20 amino acids. J was trimmed by 3 bases and V by 4 bases; bases with no gene match: 19. Germline V gene lookup returns CDR1 SGHNT and CDR2 YYREEE (reference sequence). The chain's CDR3 is CASSPPQGAERTSGYNEQFF. The CDR3 coding sequence is TGTGCCAGCAGCCCCCCGCAGGGGGCGGAGCGGACTAGCGGCTACAATGAGCAGTTCTTC.

The rearrangement uses TRBV11-2 and TRBJ2-7, with D possibly being TRBD2 (5 bases). V lost 5 bases and J 2 bases, leaving 7 bases between the germline ends. Germline V CDR1 and CDR2: SGHAT, FQNNGV. CDR3 size: 12 residues. The CDR3: CASSPGAYEQYF. DNA of the CDR3: TGTGCCAGCAGCCCCGGGGCCTACGAGCAGTACTTC.

This clone was detected a few times. The chain couples TRBV6-5 to TRBJ1-1, with unresolved D. V was clipped by 8 bases and J by 4 bases, with 8 bases between them. This CDR3 comprises 11 residues. Germline V gives CDR1 MNHEY, CDR2 SVGAGI. The CDR3 DNA is TGTGCCAGCCGGTGGGGCACTGAAGCTTTCTTT. Its protein is CASRWGTEAFF.

This rearrangement joins TRBV10-3 to TRBJ1-5; D is perhaps TRBD1 (5 bases). Germline loops: CDR1 ENHRY, CDR2 SYGVKD. Trimming pared 1 base from V and 1 base from J, leaving 8 bases between. The CDR3 runs 15 residues. DNA of the CDR3: TGTGCCATCAGTGAGTGGCAGGGAAGCAATCAGCCCCAGCATTTT. Encoded protein: CAISEWQGSNQPQHF.

The genes are TRBV28 and TRBJ1-3, with D unresolved. Germline CDR1 reads MDHEN; CDR2 reads SYDVKM. The CDR3 is 11 residues long. V lost 3 bases and J lost 3, with 0 bases in between. The CDR3 nucleotides are TGTGCCAGCAGTTTTGGAAACACCATATATTTT. Translating gives CASSFGNTIYF. The complete variable domain, with remaining parts taken from reference TRBV28 and TRBJ1-3, reads DVKVTQSSRYLVKRTGEKVFLECVQDMDHENMFWYRQDPGLGLRLIYFSYDVKMKEKGDIPEGYSVSREKKERFSLILESASTNQTSMYLCASSFGNTIYFGEGSWLTVV.

This clone has more than one count but fewer than ten. The chain joins TRBV3-1 (or the pseudogene TRBV3-2) to TRBJ1-1; D unresolved. Per germline, CDR1 LGHDT and CDR2 YNNKEL (reference sequence). The CDR3 is 13 residues long. V lost 5 bases, J lost 2 bases, and 9 bases lay in between. As DNA, the CDR3 is TGTGCCAGCAGCTGGACGGGTAACACTGAAGCTTTCTTT. Encoded protein: CASSWTGNTEAFF.

This clone has only one observation. The chain joins TRBV13 to TRBJ1-4; D is unclear. The CDR3 totals 14 residues. Germline V gene lookup returns CDR1 PRHDT and CDR2 FYEKMQ (reference sequence). Trimming pared 2 bases from V and 7 bases from J, leaving 11 bases between. The CDR3 loop reads CASSLMAGTEKLFF. CDR3 nucleotides: TGTGCCAGCAGCTTAATGGCAGGAACTGAAAAACTGTTTTTT. The variable domain in full, completed from reference TRBV13 and TRBJ1-4, reads AAGVIQSPRHLIKEKRETATLKCYPIPRHDTVYWYQQGPGQDPQFLISFYEKMQSDKGSIPDRFSAQQFSDYHSELNMSSLELGDSALYFCASSLMAGTEKLFFGSGTQLSVL.

The chain joins TRBV30 to TRBJ2-6; TRBD1 might be the D (5 bases). Germline V lookup: CDR1 GTSNPN, CDR2 SVGIG (reference sequence). Trimming took 0 bases from V and 4 from J, leaving 7 bases between them. This CDR3 comprises 14 residues. The CDR3 region has the DNA TGTGCCTGGAGTGTATCAGGGGGGGCCAACGTCCTGACTTTC. This encodes CAWSVSGGANVLTF.

CDR3 nucleotides: TGTGCCAGCAGATTGACACTAGCCAAAAACATTCAGTACTTC. Its protein product is CASRLTLAKNIQYF. The gene calls are TRBV27 and TRBJ2-4; D gene uncertain. V shed 6 bases and J shed 0 bases, with 9 bases lying between them. CDR3 length: 14 residues. In germline, CDR1 is MNHEY, CDR2 SMNVEV (reference sequence).

This chain joins TRBV15 and TRBJ1-1, with D tentatively TRBD1 (6 bases). Germline-derived CDR1 and CDR2 are LNHNV and YYDKDF (reference sequence). The length of the CDR3 is 14 residues. Trimming took 4 bases from V and 0 from J, leaving 9 bases between them. The CDR3 here is CATSIQGLNTEAFF. The CDR3, as DNA: TGTGCCACCAGCATACAGGGCCTGAACACTGAAGCTTTCTTT.

The V call is TRBV29-1, the J call TRBJ2-3, with TRBD2 matching 8 bases. Trimming at V came to 5 bases and at J to 0 bases, leaving 1 base not matched to a gene. The CDR3 is 13 amino acids. CDR1 and CDR2 from the germline V gene are SQVTM and ANQGSEA. CDR3 bases: TGCAGCGTTACTAGCGGAAGCACAGATACGCAGTATTTT. Translated, it gives CSVTSGSTDTQYF.

The chain couples TRBV29-1 to TRBJ2-1, with D possibly being TRBD1 (6 bases). Germline CDR1 and CDR2: SQVTM and ANQGSEA. With 5 bases removed from V and 0 bases from J, the gap between germline ends came to 17 bases. The CDR3 is 16 amino acids. The CDR3 region is CSVIIAGQSSYNEQFF. CDR3 bases: TGCAGCGTTATTATTGCCGGACAGAGCTCCTACAATGAGCAGTTCTTC.

CDR3 protein: CASSLTGPGELFF. The CDR3 region has the DNA TGTGCCAGCAGTTTGACAGGTCCCGGGGAGCTGTTTTTT. The genes are TRBV28 and TRBJ2-2; D may be TRBD1 (6 bases). The germline V gene has CDR1 MDHEN and CDR2 SYDVKM. The V end was cut by 3 bases, the J end by 6 bases, with 8 bases between. The CDR3 runs 13 residues.

This clone has at least ten counts. The V gene is TRBV7-9, the J gene TRBJ2-7; no clear D gene. The CDR3 contains 14 residues. V was shortened by 6 bases and J by 0 bases, with 12 bases between the two germline ends. The germline gives CDR1 SEHNR, CDR2 FQNEAQ (reference sequence). The CDR3 loop is CASSSSESSYEQYF. DNA of the CDR3: TGTGCCAGCAGTTCGTCGGAGAGCTCCTACGAGCAGTACTTC.

The V and J genes are TRBV6-5 and TRBJ1-1, with D tentatively TRBD1 (5 bases). The CDR3 has 14 amino acids. Per the germline V gene, CDR1 is MNHEY and CDR2 is SVGAGI. The V end was cut by 6 bases, the J end by 2 bases, with 13 bases between. DNA for the CDR3: TGTGCCAGCAGGAGGGGAGGAGGAAACACTGAAGCTTTCTTT. As protein: CASRRGGGNTEAFF.

The chain couples TRBV11-3 to TRBJ2-2; D may be TRBD1 or TRBD2 (6 bases each). Germline CDR1 is SGHNT and CDR2 is YENEEA. V was pared by 3 bases and J by 0 bases, with 11 bases between. The CDR3 runs 16 residues. The CDR3 bases are TGTGCCAGCAGCTTTAGGGGGGCATCGAACACCGGGGAGCTGTTTTTT. This encodes CASSFRGASNTGELFF.

This clone was found once. The V call is TRBV5-1, the J call TRBJ2-7, with 9 bases fitting TRBD1. CDR1 is SGHRS, CDR2 YFSETQ, per germline. CDR3 size: 14 residues. V was pared by 4 bases and J by 3 bases, with 5 bases of the junction left unmatched. The CDR3 loop is CASSRGQGIYEQYF. CDR3 nucleotide sequence: TGCGCCAGCAGCCGGGGACAGGGTATCTACGAGCAGTACTTC.

The V gene is TRBV5-8, the J gene TRBJ2-7, with TRBD1 matching over 7 bases. This CDR3 comprises 15 residues. J gave up 2 bases and V 0 bases, and 5 bases lay outside the gene matches. Germline CDR1 is SGHTS and CDR2 is YDEGEE. CDR3 DNA: TGTGCCAGCAGCTTGGATGTCGGGACAGCCTACGAGCAGTACTTC. Its translation is CASSLDVGTAYEQYF.

This sequence joins TRBV7-2 and TRBJ2-3; 8 nucleotides line up with TRBD2. The CDR3 contains 15 residues. Trimming at V came to 6 bases and at J to 4 bases, leaving 9 bases not matched to a gene. CDR1 SGHTA and CDR2 FQGNSA come from the germline V gene. Here the CDR3 DNA reads TGTGCCAGCAGTGGGACTAGTAACTTAGCAGATACGCAGTATTTT. This sequence encodes CASSGTSNLADTQYF.

This clone was observed a handful of times. V and J are TRBV7-9 and TRBJ1-1; D gene unclear. Between the trimmed V and J ends, which lost 3 bases and 6 bases, there was a span of 11 bases. Per germline, CDR1 SEHNR and CDR2 FQNEAQ (reference sequence). The CDR3 loop spans 13 amino acids. The CDR3: CASSFSAEAEAFF. CDR3 in DNA: TGTGCCAGCAGCTTTTCCGCAGAGGCTGAAGCTTTCTTT. Combining the CDR3 with reference TRBV7-9 and TRBJ1-1 gives the whole variable domain DTGVSQNPRHKITKRGQNVTFRCDPISEHNRLYWYRQTLGQGPEFLTYFQNEAQLEKSRLLSDRFSAERPKGSFSTLEIQRTEQGDSAMYLCASSFSAEAEAFFGQGTRLTVV.

The gene calls are TRBV18 and TRBJ1-5; no clear D. This CDR3 has 13 amino acids. Germline CDR1 KGHSH, CDR2 LQKENI. V was clipped by 3 bases and J by 7 bases, with 10 bases between them. The CDR3 nucleotides read TGTGCCAGCTCACCTACAGCGACCCAGCCCCAGCATTTT. It encodes CASSPTATQPQHF.

The chain couples TRBV5-4 to TRBJ2-1; maybe TRBD2 (6 bases). V was clipped by 5 bases and J by 8 bases, with 17 bases between them. CDR3 length: 14 residues. Per germline, CDR1 SGHNT and CDR2 YYREEE (reference sequence). In DNA form, the CDR3 reads TGTGCCAGCAGGCGATCGGGACTCCCCTATGAGCAGTTCTTC. Translated, it gives CASRRSGLPYEQFF.

This clone has just one count. The chain has TRBV5-1 and TRBJ2-3; 12 positions match TRBD1. J gave up 4 bases and V 4 bases, and 7 bases lay outside the gene matches. Germline CDR1 reads SGHRS; CDR2 reads YFSETQ. The CDR3 runs 16 residues. CDR3 amino acids: CASSGGDRGRADTQYF. The CDR3 DNA reads TGCGCCAGCAGCGGAGGGGACAGGGGGCGGGCAGATACGCAGTATTTT.

The CDR3 region has the DNA TGTGCCAGCAGTTCCGAGACAGGAAACACTGAAGCTTTCTTT. This encodes CASSSETGNTEAFF. This rearrangement joins TRBV6-5 to TRBJ1-1; D might be TRBD1 (6 bases). Germline loops: CDR1 MNHEY, CDR2 SVGAGI. CDR3 length: 14 amino acids. The ends were cut back, 4 bases at V and 2 bases at J, with 11 bases in the middle.

The V call is TRBV9, the J call TRBJ2-3; 9 bases line up with TRBD2. The junction had 10 bases not matched to a gene; V was cut back by 0 bases and J by 5 bases. The CDR3 loop spans 17 amino acids. Per the germline V gene, CDR1 is SGDLS and CDR2 is YYNGEE. CDR3 nucleotide sequence: TGTGCCAGCAGCGTAGACCCTAGCGGGAATGTGATAGATACGCAGTATTTT. Translated, it gives CASSVDPSGNVIDTQYF.

J is TRBJ1-3 and V is TRBV7-2; 9 positions agree with TRBD1. Germline V gene sequence: CDR1 SGHTA, CDR2 FQGNSA. Trimming took 2 bases from V and 4 from J; bases not matched to a gene: 3. This CDR3 has 15 amino acids. CDR3 in amino acids: CASSLQQGAGNTIYF. As DNA, the CDR3 is TGTGCCAGCAGCTTACAACAGGGGGCGGGAAACACCATATATTTT.

This clone was picked up one time. V and J are TRBV10-3 and TRBJ1-1, with 9 bases aligning to TRBD1. J was trimmed by 0 bases and V by 6 bases; bases with no gene match: 2. Germline CDR1 is ENHRY and CDR2 is SYGVKD. The CDR3 has 14 amino acids. The CDR3 DNA follows: TGTGCCATCAGGGGGACAGGGCTGAACACTGAAGCTTTCTTT. This gives the protein CAIRGTGLNTEAFF.

This sequence joins TRBV6-1 and TRBJ2-5; D unresolved. The CDR3 is 11 amino acids. Germline CDR1 and CDR2: MNHNS and SASEGT. Deletions cut 2 bases from V and 12 bases from J, with 10 bases between. The CDR3 reads CASSELRHEYF. CDR3 nucleotides: TGTGCCAGCAGTGAACTACGGCACGAGTACTTC.

This chain links TRBV5-4 with TRBJ2-7; D possibly corresponds to TRBD1 (6 bases). Trimming removed 2 bases from V and 2 bases from J, with 11 bases in between. The CDR3 spans 14 residues. Germline CDR1 and CDR2: SGHNT and YYREEE (reference sequence). CDR3 sequence: CASSFPDRTYEQYF. In DNA form, the CDR3 reads TGTGCCAGCAGCTTCCCGGACAGAACCTACGAGCAGTACTTC.